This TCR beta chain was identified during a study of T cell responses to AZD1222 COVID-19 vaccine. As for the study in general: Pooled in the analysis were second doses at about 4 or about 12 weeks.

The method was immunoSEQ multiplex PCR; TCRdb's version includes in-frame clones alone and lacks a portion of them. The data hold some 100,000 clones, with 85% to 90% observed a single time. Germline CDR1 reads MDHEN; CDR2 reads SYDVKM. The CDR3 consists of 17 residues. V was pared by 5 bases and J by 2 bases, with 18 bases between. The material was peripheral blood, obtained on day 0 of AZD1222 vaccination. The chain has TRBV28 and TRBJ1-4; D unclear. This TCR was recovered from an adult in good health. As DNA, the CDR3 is TGTGCCAGCAGTCCCACGATTCGGGGAGCGACTAATGAAAAACTGTTTTTT. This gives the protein CASSPTIRGATNEKLFF.